This is a list of T cell receptor beta chains from one sample in a study of blood T cell repertoires in COVID-19. Assay: immunoSEQ multiplex PCR; the TCRdb copy retains only in-frame clones and omits some. The sample contains 65,000 to 95,000 clones, roughly 90% of which appear only once. The sample taken for sequencing was peripheral blood. The receptors originated from a man aged 65-85 years with acute or convalescent COVID-19. CDR3s include the opening cysteine and the closing phenylalanine or tryptophan. The D gene is left open where the match is weak. Only part of the rows carry a size: once, few, many, or a class if the clone is expanded.

>TRBV5-6|.|TRBJ2-2|few
CASSLAPNTGELFF
TGTGCCAGCAGCTTAGCACCAAACACCGGGGAGCTGTTTTTT
>TRBV7-2|TRBD2|TRBJ2-2|.
CASSFTRGATGELFF
TGTGCCAGCAGCTTTACGCGGGGGGCCACCGGGGAGCTGTTTTTT
>TRBV4-1|.|TRBJ1-2|.
CASSQVGAGGYGYTF
TGCGCCAGCAGCCAAGTGGGGGCGGGGGGGTATGGCTACACCTTC
>TRBV5-6|TRBD1|TRBJ1-2|.
CASSLQGTGQGYGYTF
TGTGCCAGCAGCTTGCAGGGTACAGGACAGGGCTATGGCTACACCTTC
>TRBV28|TRBD1|TRBJ1-6|once
CASNDRGLSPLHF
TGTGCCAGCAACGACAGGGGGCTTTCACCCCTCCACTTT
>TRBV6-1|TRBD1|TRBJ2-3|.
CASSEYRGSTDTQYF
TGTGCCAGCAGTGAATACAGGGGGAGCACAGATACGCAGTATTTT
>TRBV12-3/TRBV12-4|TRBD1|TRBJ1-5|.
CASSLQGDQPQHF
TGTGCCAGCAGTTTACAGGGGGATCAGCCCCAGCATTTT
>TRBV28|TRBD1|TRBJ1-1|.
CASSFLDRKAFF
TGTGCCAGCAGTTTTCTGGACAGGAAAGCTTTCTTT
>TRBV2|.|TRBJ2-5|.
CASTGEGEFGETQYF
TGTGCCAGCACAGGGGAAGGGGAGTTTGGAGAGACCCAGTACTTC
>TRBV5-1|.|TRBJ2-3|.
CASSLAARGSTDTQYF
TGCGCCAGCAGCTTGGCGGCCAGGGGAAGCACAGATACGCAGTATTTT
>TRBV3-1/TRBV3-2|TRBD2|TRBJ2-1|.
CASSLTSGSLNEQFF
TGTGCCAGCAGCCTCACTAGCGGGAGTTTAAATGAGCAGTTCTTC
>TRBV12-3/TRBV12-4|.|TRBJ1-4|.
CASSLGLAEKLFF
TGTGCCAGCAGTTTAGGGCTGGCTGAAAAACTGTTTTTT
>TRBV11-2|TRBD2|TRBJ2-7|.
CASSLGGRGYEQYF
TGTGCCAGCAGCTTAGGCGGGAGGGGGTACGAGCAGTACTTC
>TRBV7-9|.|TRBJ2-7|.
CASSSDTYEQYF
TGTGCCAGCAGCTCGGACACTTACGAGCAGTACTTC
>TRBV23-1|TRBD2|TRBJ2-3|.
CASSPRPSSGSCTSTDTQYF
TGCGCCAGCAGTCCGCGTCCCTCTAGCGGGAGTTGCACTAGCACAGATACGCAGTATTTT
>TRBV3-1/TRBV3-2|.|TRBJ1-3|.
CASSQGEGRLSGNTIYF
TGTGCCAGCAGCCAGGGGGAGGGACGGCTTTCTGGAAACACCATATATTTT
>TRBV12-3/TRBV12-4|.|TRBJ1-6|.
CASSFEGSPLHF
TGTGCCAGCAGTTTTGAGGGTTCACCCCTCCACTTT
>TRBV25-1|.|TRBJ1-6|.
CASSETGYNSPLHF
TGTGCCAGCAGCGAGACAGGCTATAATTCACCCCTCCACTTT
>TRBV25-1|.|TRBJ2-7|.
CASSQGGGYEQYF
TGTGCCAGCAGTCAGGGGGGTGGATACGAGCAGTACTTC
>TRBV10-1|.|TRBJ2-1|.
CASSGTARNEQFF
TGCGCCAGCAGTGGGACTGCGAGGAATGAGCAGTTCTTC
>TRBV3-1/TRBV3-2|.|TRBJ2-2|few
CASSQYTGSNTGELFF
TGTGCCAGCAGCCAATACACGGGTTCGAACACCGGGGAGCTGTTTTTT
>TRBV15|.|TRBJ2-7|.
CATSRDRGARGGDYEQYF
TGTGCCACCAGCAGAGATCGGGGGGCACGCGGGGGAGACTACGAGCAGTACTTC
>TRBV28|.|TRBJ1-6|.
CASSLGSLGYNSPLHF
TGTGCCAGCAGTTTGGGCAGTCTCGGATATAATTCACCCCTCCACTTT
>TRBV5-1|.|TRBJ1-6|.
CASSILGGSPLHF
TGCGCCAGCAGCATACTCGGGGGTTCACCCCTCCACTTT
>TRBV27|.|TRBJ1-2|.
CASSFSFFAGGYTF
TGTGCCAGCAGTTTTAGCTTCTTTGCTGGAGGCTACACCTTC
>TRBV6-2/TRBV6-3|TRBD1|TRBJ1-6|.
CASSGQGTSNSPLHF
TGTGCCAGCAGCGGACAGGGTACGTCGAATTCACCCCTCCACTTT
>TRBV9|.|TRBJ1-3|once
CASSAGGGNTIYF
TGTGCCAGCAGCGCGGGAGGCGGAAACACCATATATTTT
>TRBV29-1|TRBD1|TRBJ2-7|once
CSARGQGSYEQYF
TGCAGCGCCAGGGGACAGGGGTCCTACGAGCAGTACTTC
>TRBV28|.|TRBJ2-7|.
CASSLGQNYEQYF
TGTGCCAGCAGTTTAGGGCAGAACTACGAGCAGTACTTC
>TRBV18|.|TRBJ1-4|.
CASSLGQEEKLFF
TGTGCCAGCTCACTGGGACAAGAAGAAAAACTGTTTTTT
>TRBV7-2|TRBD1|TRBJ1-5|.
CASSSGGQPQHF
TGTGCCAGCAGCTCAGGGGGTCAGCCCCAGCATTTT
>TRBV7-9|.|TRBJ2-7|once
CASAATGRGIGSYEQYF
TGTGCCAGCGCAGCCACGGGCCGGGGGATCGGGTCCTACGAGCAGTACTTC
>TRBV19|TRBD2|TRBJ2-7|.
CASSITSGSGTYEQYF
TGTGCCAGTAGTATAACTAGCGGGAGTGGGACCTACGAGCAGTACTTC
>TRBV7-2|.|TRBJ1-1|.
CASSLVGVRGSEAFF
TGTGCCAGCAGCTTAGTTGGAGTGAGAGGTAGTGAAGCTTTCTTT
>TRBV11-1|TRBD1|TRBJ1-6|.
CASSNTGGFSPLHF
TGTGCCAGCAGCAACACAGGGGGCTTTTCACCCCTCCACTTT
>TRBV3-1/TRBV3-2|TRBD1|TRBJ1-6|few
CASSQGIQGFRSPLHF
TGTGCCAGCAGCCAAGGGATACAGGGGTTTCGCTCACCCCTCCACTTT
>TRBV14|.|TRBJ2-1|.
CASSYGSRNEQFF
TGTGCCAGCAGCTACGGGAGCCGTAATGAGCAGTTCTTC
>TRBV15|.|TRBJ1-6|few
CATSSDLRTDYSPLHF
TGTGCCACCAGCAGCGACCTGAGGACAGACTATTCACCCCTCCACTTT
>TRBV7-8|TRBD2|TRBJ2-1|.
CASSPRGSGGASEQFF
TGTGCCAGCAGCCCCCGGGGGAGCGGGGGGGCGAGTGAGCAGTTCTTC
>TRBV11-2|TRBD2|TRBJ2-2|once
CASSPGTTLTGELFF
TGTGCCAGCAGCCCGGGGACTACCCTGACCGGGGAGCTGTTTTTT
>TRBV4-1|TRBD1|TRBJ1-6|.
CASSQDPGGNSPLHF
TGCGCCAGCAGCCAAGATCCAGGGGGTAATTCACCCCTCCACTTT
>TRBV2|.|TRBJ1-4|.
CASSERQLNEKLFF
TGTGCCAGCAGTGAACGACAGTTGAATGAAAAACTGTTTTTT
>TRBV9|.|TRBJ2-3|once
CASSVSGDPPRTQYF
TGTGCCAGCAGCGTTTCAGGGGACCCCCCGCGTACGCAGTATTTT
>TRBV7-2|TRBD1|TRBJ2-7|once
CASLADRGGYEQYF
TGTGCCAGCCTTGCCGACAGGGGGGGTTACGAGCAGTACTTC
>TRBV5-6|.|TRBJ1-6|.
CASSRMQGFNSPLHF
TGTGCCAGCAGCCGGATGCAGGGGTTTAATTCACCCCTCCACTTT
>TRBV12-3/TRBV12-4|.|TRBJ2-7|.
CASSLTGVYEQYF
TGTGCCAGCAGCCTCACCGGTGTCTACGAGCAGTACTTC
>TRBV12-3/TRBV12-4|.|TRBJ2-3|.
CASSYLRDTQYF
TGTGCCAGCAGTTATTTGAGAGATACGCAGTATTTT
>TRBV5-6|TRBD1|TRBJ1-1|.
CASKDRDRGLNTEAFF
TGTGCCAGCAAGGACCGGGACAGGGGGCTCAACACTGAAGCTTTCTTT
>TRBV6-2/TRBV6-3|.|TRBJ2-5|.
CASSYGQQETQYF
TGTGCCAGCAGTTACGGGCAGCAAGAGACCCAGTACTTC